These 6 T cell receptor beta chains were sequenced from one sample in a study of T cell repertoires in cytomegalovirus infection. Via MiXCR, TCRdb re-called the reads, giving one row per CDR3 protein. Counted here are some 100,000 distinct CDR3 sequences, about 22% occurring once; the ten biggest clones make up approximately 39%. The sample consisted of CD8+ T cells from PBMCs. The receptors here all came from a human donor in good health (CMV status not recorded). Some clones in this sample may be carry-over from other donors' samples.

A note on this clonotype: Germline is not matched at one junction end, which may reflect a read error. The chain links TRBV11-2 to TRBJ1-5; D may be TRBD1 (6 bases). CDR1 and CDR2 from the germline V gene are SGHAT and FQNNGV. The length of the CDR3 is 14 residues. CDR3 sequence (DNA): TGTGCCAGCACCTTAGGGGGTGGGAATCAGCCCCAGCATTTT. Protein product: CASTLGGGNQPQHF.

This clonotype turned up a few times. The gene calls are TRBV6-5 and TRBJ2-7; TRBD2 matches at 10 bases. The CDR3 extends over 16 amino acids. Unmatched junction bases numbered 6, after V lost 0 bases and J lost 4 bases. Germline CDR1 reads MNHEY; CDR2 reads SVGAGI. In nucleotides, the CDR3 is TGTGCCAGCAGTTACTCGGCTAGCGGGGGCCTTTACGAGCAGTACTTC. Translating it yields CASSYSASGGLYEQYF.

This clonotype was found a few times. The V and J genes are TRBV4-3 and TRBJ1-1; no firm D call. CDR1 and CDR2 from the germline V gene are LGHNA and YSLEER. This CDR3 contains 15 residues. V was shortened by 4 bases and J by 1 base, with 13 bases between the two germline ends. The CDR3 sequence: CASSPLAAGNTEAFF. In DNA, the CDR3 is TGCGCCAGCAGCCCGCTGGCGGCGGGGAACACTGAAGCTTTCTTT.

The gene calls are TRBV10-2 and TRBJ2-5, with 7 bases fitting TRBD2. This CDR3 is 15 amino acids long. CDR1 and CDR2 from the germline V gene are WSHSY and SAAADI. V was pared by 4 bases and J by 3 bases, with 8 bases of the junction left unmatched. The CDR3 loop reads CASSVGGRSKETQYF. The DNA of the CDR3 is TGCGCCAGCAGTGTCGGCGGGAGATCAAAAGAGACCCAGTACTTC.

This clonotype was seen at least ten times. The chain has TRBV5-4 and TRBJ2-2; 8 nucleotides match TRBD2. CDR1 and CDR2 from the germline V gene are SGHNT and YYREEE (reference sequence). This CDR3 contains 18 residues. Trimming removed 4 bases from V and 1 base from J; junction bases left unmatched: 12. This CDR3 reads CASSHPPILAVNTGELFF. DNA of the CDR3: TGTGCCAGCAGCCACCCCCCCATACTAGCGGTGAACACCGGGGAGCTGTTTTTT.

A remark on this clonotype: A much larger clone differs from this one at a single base, so this may be a read error. This chain joins TRBV7-6 and TRBJ1-4; D is unclear. The CDR3 spans 15 residues. The V and J ends lost 5 bases and 6 bases respectively, with 16 bases between them. Germline CDR1 reads SGHVS; CDR2 reads FNYEAQ. In DNA, the CDR3 is TGTGCCAGCAGCGCGGCCAGAGTGACGGATGAAAAACTGTTTTTT. Protein product: CASSAARVTDEKLFF.